A selection of T cell receptor beta chains follows, all from one sample in a study of blood T cell repertoires in COVID-19. Assay used: immunoSEQ multiplex PCR; TCRdb lists only in-frame clones, some missing. The sample consists of around 100,000 clones, around 73% of them appearing once. Sequenced sample: peripheral blood. All receptors derive from a man between 60 and 70 years old with active or convalescent COVID-19. The CDR3 runs from the conserved cysteine through the conserved F or W. A D gene is named only where the DNA matches it firmly. The size field is filled for only some rows; it gives once, few, many or a size class.

d_call	j_call	clone_size	v_call	cdr3_nt	cdr3_aa
NA	TRBJ2-5	NA	TRBV6-1	TGTGCCAGCAGTGACCCGGCTAGGGAGACCCAGTACTTC	CASSDPARETQYF
TRBD2	TRBJ2-3	NA	TRBV4-3	TGCGCCAGCAGCCAAGAGGTGGCGGGAGTGAGAGATACGCAGTATTTT	CASSQEVAGVRDTQYF
TRBD1	TRBJ1-2	NA	TRBV29-1	TGCAGCGTTGATAGCAGGGGGCTTAGTAGCTATGGCTACACCTTC	CSVDSRGLSSYGYTF
TRBD1	TRBJ2-2	NA	TRBV5-1	TGCGCCAGCAGTACCGGGACAGGGGTAGGGACCGGGGAGCTGTTTTTT	CASSTGTGVGTGELFF
NA	TRBJ2-1	NA	TRBV2	TGTGCCAGCAGTGCGGGACTCGGCGACAATGAGCAGTTCTTC	CASSAGLGDNEQFF
TRBD1	TRBJ1-2	NA	TRBV29-1	TGCAGCGTTGAAGATATATTGACAGGGACTAACTATGGCTACACCTTC	CSVEDILTGTNYGYTF
TRBD1	TRBJ2-2	many	TRBV6-5	TGTGCCAGCACTCTCGGACAGGGGTACACCGGGGAGCTGTTTTTT	CASTLGQGYTGELFF
TRBD2	TRBJ2-1	few	TRBV5-1	TGCGCCAGCAGCCTCGGACTAGAAAGTAATGAGCAGTTCTTC	CASSLGLESNEQFF
TRBD1	TRBJ2-1	NA	TRBV19	TGTGCCAGTAGTACGGGACAGGGTAACGAGCAGTTCTTC	CASSTGQGNEQFF
TRBD2	TRBJ2-6	NA	TRBV19	TGTGCCAGTAGTATTTTTTCGGGGGGCTCTGGGGCCAACGTCCTGACTTTC	CASSIFSGGSGANVLTF
NA	TRBJ2-1	NA	TRBV10-3	TGTGCCATCAGTGAGACTAGCCCTTACAATGAGCAGTTCTTC	CAISETSPYNEQFF
NA	TRBJ1-3	NA	TRBV7-8	TGTGCCAGCAGCCCCTTCCCTGGAAACACCATATATTTT	CASSPFPGNTIYF
NA	TRBJ2-7	NA	TRBV19	TGTGCCAGTAGTATGGGGAGCTCCTACGAGCAGTACTTC	CASSMGSSYEQYF
NA	TRBJ2-3	NA	TRBV6-2/TRBV6-3	TGTGCCAGCAGTTACACGGCGGGGCGTTCGAATACGCAGTATTTT	CASSYTAGRSNTQYF